The next 21 T cell receptor beta chains were all read from a single sample in a study of Ad26.COV2.S vaccination and SARS-CoV-2 variants. Treatment: roughly 20 received Ad26.COV2.S at low or high dose, single or two shots; roughly 5 received placebo; per-sample allocation not given. Day 63 after the first vaccine or placebo injection was the time point for sampling. The repertoire was sequenced with immunoSEQ multiplex PCR; TCRdb's copy has only in-frame clones and lacks some. The repertoire consists of roughly 350,000 clones, with 86% occurring once and the leading ten covering approximately 11%. The material was peripheral blood, obtained in a trial of Ad26.COV2.S vaccine versus placebo. Receptors were obtained from a person between 18 and 59 years old who received the Ad26.COV2.S COVID-19 vaccine or a placebo.

The V gene is TRBV14, the J gene TRBJ2-7; D is ambiguous. The CDR3 covers 12 residues. V shed 0 bases and J shed 5 bases, with 5 bases lying between them. Germline CDR1 reads SGHDN; CDR2 reads FVKESK. The CDR3 protein is CASSQDPDEQYF. The DNA for the CDR3 is TGTGCCAGCAGCCAAGATCCGGACGAGCAGTACTTC. The complete variable domain, with remaining parts taken from reference TRBV14 and TRBJ2-7, reads EAGVTQFPSHSVIEKGQTVTLRCDPISGHDNLYWYRRVMGKEIKFLLHFVKESKQDESGMPNNRFLAERTGGTYSTLKVQPAELEDSGVYFCASSQDPDEQYFGPGTRLTVT.

This rearrangement joins TRBV6-5 to TRBJ2-1; D is ambiguous. V dropped 0 bases and J dropped 2 bases, with 11 bases sitting between them. Germline lookup yields CDR1 MNHEY and CDR2 SVGAGI. This CDR3 contains 16 residues. The CDR3 here is CASSYSLPRAYNEQFF. CDR3 DNA: TGTGCCAGCAGTTACTCGTTGCCCCGTGCCTACAATGAGCAGTTCTTC.

Note on this clone: The sample carries other DNA sequences with the same CDR3. CDR3 protein: CASSFGSYEQYF. In nucleotides, the CDR3 is TGTGCCAGCAGTTTTGGGAGCTACGAGCAGTACTTC. The V call is TRBV12-3 or TRBV12-4, the J call TRBJ2-7; possibly TRBD2 for D (5 bases). The ends were cut back, 3 bases at V and 3 bases at J, with 6 bases in the middle. CDR3 length: 12 residues.

The V gene is TRBV7-2, the J gene TRBJ2-6, with D maybe TRBD2 (5 bases). This CDR3 region has 19 residues. V was trimmed by 0 bases and J by 0 bases, leaving 15 bases between them. The germline V gene encodes CDR1 SGHTA and CDR2 FQGNSA. CDR3 in DNA: TGTGCCAGCAGCTTAGCACGGGGTCCTACAGTCTCTGGGGCCAACGTCCTGACTTTC. This sequence encodes CASSLARGPTVSGANVLTF.

The chain recombines TRBV20-1 with TRBJ2-1; 12 bases are shared with TRBD2. There are 20 residues in the CDR3. The junction had 15 bases not matched to a gene; V was cut back by 3 bases and J by 0 bases. Looked up from germline, CDR1 is DFQATT and CDR2 is SNEGSKA (reference sequence). CDR3 protein: CSASKGIGLAGTDSYNEQFF. The CDR3 bases are TGCAGTGCTAGTAAGGGCATAGGACTAGCGGGAACCGACTCCTACAATGAGCAGTTCTTC.

The chain couples TRBV30 to TRBJ1-6, with a possible D match to TRBD1 (6 bases). In germline, CDR1 is GTSNPN, CDR2 SVGIG (reference sequence). This CDR3 contains 14 residues. V was pared by 2 bases and J by 7 bases, with 12 bases between. The CDR3 here is CAWSPGVGNSPLHF. Written as DNA, the CDR3 is TGTGCCTGGAGTCCAGGGGTGGGGAATTCACCCCTCCACTTT.

The chain recombines TRBV7-2 with TRBJ1-3; the D is unclear. V gave up 4 bases and J gave up 2 bases, with 6 bases separating them. CDR3 length: 13 residues. CDR1 is SGHTA and CDR2 is FQGNSA in the germline V gene. As DNA, the CDR3 is TGTGCCAGCAGCTCAAACCCTGGAAACACCATATATTTT. Protein: CASSSNPGNTIYF.

This sequence joins TRBV7-8 and TRBJ2-5; 8 nucleotides agree with TRBD2. The length of the CDR3 is 16 residues. Germline V lookup: CDR1 SGHVS, CDR2 FQNEAQ. The V and J ends lost 5 bases and 2 bases, in that order; junction bases with no gene match: 10. The CDR3 here is CASSLVGAGGQETQYF. The DNA of the CDR3 is TGTGCCAGCAGCCTAGTTGGGGCGGGAGGACAAGAGACCCAGTACTTC.

This chain joins TRBV5-4 and TRBJ2-3; TRBD2 matches at 10 bases. V lost 2 bases to trimming and J lost 1 base; unmatched junction nucleotides: 4. Germline V CDR1 and CDR2: SGHNT, YYREEE (reference sequence). The length of the CDR3 is 16 residues. The CDR3 loop is CASSFPLAGGTDTQYF. The CDR3 DNA reads as TGTGCCAGCAGCTTTCCGCTAGCGGGAGGCACAGATACGCAGTATTTT.

This rearrangement joins TRBV2 to TRBJ2-7, with D unclear. The germline V gene has CDR1 SNHLY and CDR2 FYNNEI. The V end was cut by 7 bases, the J end by 1 base, with 14 bases between. The CDR3 runs to 14 residues. This CDR3 reads CASNYGIRSYEQYF. DNA of the CDR3: TGTGCCAGCAACTATGGGATTCGGTCCTACGAGCAGTACTTC.

The chain links TRBV28 to TRBJ1-5; D is uncertain. The ends were cut back, 2 bases at V and 5 bases at J, with 13 bases in the middle. The CDR3 is 15 residues long. Germline loops: CDR1 MDHEN, CDR2 SYDVKM. The CDR3 here is CASSLRGASDQPQHF. DNA of the CDR3: TGTGCCAGCAGTTTACGGGGAGCGTCGGATCAGCCCCAGCATTTT.

V usage is TRBV6-5 and J usage is TRBJ2-3; D gene ambiguous. V lost 5 bases, J lost 2 bases, and 14 bases lay in between. This CDR3 is built from 15 residues. CDR1 is MNHEY, CDR2 SVGAGI, per germline. CDR3 residues: CASSTRTLSTDTQYF. The CDR3 coding sequence is TGTGCCAGCAGTACCCGAACTCTCTCCACAGATACGCAGTATTTT.

The gene calls are TRBV10-3 and TRBJ2-7; D unresolved. Deletions cut 6 bases from V and 1 base from J, with 7 bases between. CDR1 and CDR2 (germline): ENHRY, SYGVKD. The CDR3 is 12 residues long. CDR3 in DNA: TGTGCCATCAGGAAGGGATCCTACGAGCAGTACTTC. Amino acids: CAIRKGSYEQYF.

This chain connects TRBV11-2 to TRBJ1-2; no reliable D call. This CDR3 contains 13 residues. The germline CDR1 and CDR2 sequences are SGHAT and FQNNGV. The V end was cut by 0 bases, the J end by 7 bases, with 9 bases between. CDR3 bases: TGTGCCAGCAGCTTAGACCGCGTACGTGGCTACACCTTC. This sequence encodes CASSLDRVRGYTF.

The V gene is TRBV7-3, the J gene TRBJ2-3; D is tentatively TRBD1 or TRBD2 (5 bases each). CDR3 length: 17 amino acids. The V and J ends lost 3 bases and 3 bases respectively, with 19 bases between them. Per the germline V gene, CDR1 is SGHTA and CDR2 is FQGTGA. DNA for the CDR3: TGTGCCAGCAGCTTGACAGCGAGAATGGGAGTAACAGATACGCAGTATTTT. Translating gives CASSLTARMGVTDTQYF.

J is TRBJ1-2 and V is TRBV6-2 or TRBV6-3; D gene ambiguous. The ends were cut back, 5 bases at V and 5 bases at J, with 9 bases in the middle. The germline CDR1 and CDR2 sequences are MNHEY and SVGEGT. The CDR3 runs to 12 residues. CDR3 sequence (DNA): TGTGCCAGCAGTGCAGCTCTATATGGCTACACCTTC. This sequence encodes CASSAALYGYTF.

This sequence joins TRBV6-1 and TRBJ1-1; 7 nucleotides align to TRBD1. V was pared by 5 bases and J by 7 bases, with 1 base of the junction left unmatched. Germline assignment: CDR1 MNHNS and CDR2 SASEGT. The length of the CDR3 is 11 residues. The CDR3: CASSQGDEAFF. DNA of the CDR3: TGTGCCAGCAGTCAGGGGGATGAAGCTTTCTTT.

This clone was found once. A read error may account for a junction end that differs from germline. V gene TRBV7-7 combines with J gene TRBJ1-5; D is possibly TRBD1 (5 bases). The germline gives CDR1 SSHAT, CDR2 FNYEAQ (reference sequence). The CDR3 is 15 amino acids. The CDR3 nucleotides are TGTGCTAGCAGCGGTCAGGGTTTCAGCAATCAGCCCCAGCATTTT. This translates into CASSGQGFSNQPQHF.

The chain links TRBV7-3 to TRBJ1-1; D is perhaps TRBD1 (5 bases). This CDR3 has 15 residues. V was shortened by 5 bases and J by 4 bases, with 17 bases between the two germline ends. Germline V gene lookup returns CDR1 SGHTA and CDR2 FQGTGA. The CDR3, as DNA: TGTGCCAGCAGCGCCTCGGGAGGGGTACGCACTGAAGCTTTCTTT. Protein product: CASSASGGVRTEAFF.

The V and J genes are TRBV19 and TRBJ2-3; 9 nucleotides line up with TRBD2. Germline V CDR1 and CDR2: LNHDA, SQIVND (reference sequence). This CDR3 has 15 amino acids. The V gene end was trimmed by 4 bases and the J gene end by 5 bases; junction bases not matched to a gene: 7. CDR3 loop: CASSTRTSEVDTQYF. The CDR3 DNA sequence: TGTGCCAGTAGTACTCGGACTAGCGAGGTAGATACGCAGTATTTT.

The table lists this clone with a count of one. V is TRBV4-1 and J is TRBJ1-3, with D unresolved. The V end lost 0 bases, the J end lost 5 bases, and 11 bases lay between the germline ends. The CDR3 length is 15 residues. Germline V gene lookup returns CDR1 MGHRA and CDR2 YSYEKL. DNA for the CDR3: TGCGCCAGCAGCCAAGAGATGAGTTATCGAAACACCATATATTTT. Translated, it gives CASSQEMSYRNTIYF.